This T cell receptor beta chain was obtained from a study of T-cell reconstitution after alpha-beta-depleted transplantation in children. Whole-study results and caveats: Newly produced T cells mostly provided counts and TCRbeta diversity after one year, as hyperexpanded clones declined. Recipient T cells and thymic progenitors that survived gave rise to the high TCRbeta diversity observed at day 60 in some patients. Reported findings indicate that, about two months after transplant, alpha-beta T cells came from several hundred expanded clones, which were derived from non-depleted graft cells.

The authors prepared the TCRbeta library with unique molecular identifiers. Via MiXCR, TCRdb re-called the PCR reads, giving one row per CDR3 protein. The sample has about 250,000 distinct CDR3 sequences, about 24% seen once. This clonotype was counted many times. The antigen is unknown. Germline V CDR1 and CDR2: LGHNA, YSLEER. J gave up 3 bases and V 2 bases, and 2 bases lay outside the gene matches. This CDR3 is 15 amino acids long. The material sequenced was PBMCs, mostly from graft donor cells, taken 360 days after TCRalphabeta/CD19-depleted stem cell transplant. This receptor was identified in a female patient under 10 years old who had a stem cell transplant for congenital amegakaryocytic thrombocytopenia, so the T cells may come from the graft donor. The chain is built from TRBV4-3 and TRBJ2-1; 9 bases line up with TRBD2. CDR3 amino acids: CASSQKAGGYNEQFF. The CDR3 region has the DNA TGCGCCAGCAGCCAAAAAGCGGGAGGCTACAATGAGCAGTTCTTC.